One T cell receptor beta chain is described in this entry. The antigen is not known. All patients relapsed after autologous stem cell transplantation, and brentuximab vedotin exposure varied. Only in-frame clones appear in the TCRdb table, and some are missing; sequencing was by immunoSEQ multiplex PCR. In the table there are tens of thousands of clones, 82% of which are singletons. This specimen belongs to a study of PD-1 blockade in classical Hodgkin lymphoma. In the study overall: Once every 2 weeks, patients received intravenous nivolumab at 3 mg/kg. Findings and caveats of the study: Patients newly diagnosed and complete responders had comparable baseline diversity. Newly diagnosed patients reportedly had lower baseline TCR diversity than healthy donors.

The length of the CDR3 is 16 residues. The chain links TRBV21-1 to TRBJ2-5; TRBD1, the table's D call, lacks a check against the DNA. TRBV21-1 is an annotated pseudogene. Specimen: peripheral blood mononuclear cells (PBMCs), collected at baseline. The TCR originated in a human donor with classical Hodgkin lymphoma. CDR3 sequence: CASSPTSDRGRETQYF. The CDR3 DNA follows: TGTGCCAGCAGCCCTACCTCGGACAGGGGGAGGGAGACCCAGTACTTC.